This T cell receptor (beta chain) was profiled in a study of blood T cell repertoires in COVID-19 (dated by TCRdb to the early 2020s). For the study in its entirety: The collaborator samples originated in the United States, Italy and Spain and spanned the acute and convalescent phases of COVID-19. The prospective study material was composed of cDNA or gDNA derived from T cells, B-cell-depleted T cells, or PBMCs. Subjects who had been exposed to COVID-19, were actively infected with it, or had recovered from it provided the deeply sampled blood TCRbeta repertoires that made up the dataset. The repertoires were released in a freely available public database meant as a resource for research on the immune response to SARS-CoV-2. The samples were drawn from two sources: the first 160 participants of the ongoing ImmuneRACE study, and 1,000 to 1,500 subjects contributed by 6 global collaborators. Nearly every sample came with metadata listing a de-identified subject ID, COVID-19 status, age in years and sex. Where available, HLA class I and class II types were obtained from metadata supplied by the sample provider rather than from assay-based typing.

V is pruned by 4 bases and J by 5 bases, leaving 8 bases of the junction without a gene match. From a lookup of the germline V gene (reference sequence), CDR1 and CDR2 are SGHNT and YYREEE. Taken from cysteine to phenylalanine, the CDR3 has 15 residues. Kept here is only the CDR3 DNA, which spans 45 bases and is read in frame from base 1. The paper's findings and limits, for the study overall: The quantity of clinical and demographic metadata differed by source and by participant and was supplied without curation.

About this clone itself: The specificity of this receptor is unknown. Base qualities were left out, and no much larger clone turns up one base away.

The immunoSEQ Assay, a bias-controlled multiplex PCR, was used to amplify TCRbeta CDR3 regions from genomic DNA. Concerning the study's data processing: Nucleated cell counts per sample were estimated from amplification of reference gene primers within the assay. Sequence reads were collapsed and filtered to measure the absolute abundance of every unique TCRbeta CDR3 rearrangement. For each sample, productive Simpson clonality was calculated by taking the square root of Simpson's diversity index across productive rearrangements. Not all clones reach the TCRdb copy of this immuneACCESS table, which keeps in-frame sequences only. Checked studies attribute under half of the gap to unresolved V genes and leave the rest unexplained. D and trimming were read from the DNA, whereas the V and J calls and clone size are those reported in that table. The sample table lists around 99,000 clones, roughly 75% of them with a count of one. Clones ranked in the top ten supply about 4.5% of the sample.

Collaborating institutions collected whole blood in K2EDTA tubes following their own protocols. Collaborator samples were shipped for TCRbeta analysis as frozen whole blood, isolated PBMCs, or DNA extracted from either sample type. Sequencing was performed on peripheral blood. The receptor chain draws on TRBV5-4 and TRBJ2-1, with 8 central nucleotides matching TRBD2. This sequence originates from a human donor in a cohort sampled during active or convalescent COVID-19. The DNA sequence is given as TGTGCCAGCAGCGTTGGCGGGAGGCAAGACAATGAGCAGTTCTTC. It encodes CASSVGGRQDNEQFF. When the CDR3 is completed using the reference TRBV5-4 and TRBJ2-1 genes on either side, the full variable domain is ETGVTQSPTHLIKTRGQQVTLRCSSQSGHNTVSWYQQALGQGPQFIFQYYREEENGRGNFPPRFSGLQFPNYSSELNVNALELDDSALYLCASSVGGRQDNEQFFGPGTRLTVL.